The 29 T cell receptor beta chains presented below share a single source sample, sequenced in a study of OX40 agonist ivuxolimab in advanced cancers. The method was immunoSEQ multiplex PCR; TCRdb's version includes in-frame clones alone and lacks a portion of them. The table has 60,000 to 65,000 clones, about 88% seen once; the top ten hold 2.5% to 3.5%. The sequenced sample was CD4+ or CD8+ T cells sorted from blood, obtained in a trial of the OX40 agonist ivuxolimab. These receptors came from an adult with an advanced solid tumor such as melanoma, head and neck, liver or kidney cancer.

This chain links TRBV2 with TRBJ1-1, with a tentative D call TRBD1 (5 bases). Trimming removed 2 bases at V and 0 bases at J, with 16 bases between. Germline CDR1 SNHLY, CDR2 FYNNEI. The CDR3 consists of 17 residues. CDR3 in DNA: TGTGCCAGCAGTGAATACTCCGGGACGACGGTGAACACTGAAGCTTTCTTT. As protein: CASSEYSGTTVNTEAFF.

V and J are TRBV18 and TRBJ2-1; D might be TRBD1 (5 bases). The CDR3 extends over 16 amino acids. Per germline, CDR1 KGHSH and CDR2 LQKENI. Trimming stripped 3 bases from V and 0 bases from J, with 12 bases between. CDR3 DNA: TGTGCCAGCTCACCCCTCGACAGTAGCTCCTACAATGAGCAGTTCTTC. Its protein is CASSPLDSSSYNEQFF.

The rearrangement uses TRBV5-1 and TRBJ2-2, with 7 bases fitting TRBD2. Germline V CDR1 and CDR2: SGHRS, YFSETQ. This CDR3 has 13 amino acids. DNA for the CDR3: TGCGCTTCCCATCGGCGGGGGACCGGGGAGCTGTTTTTT. It translates to CASHRRGTGELFF.

This sequence joins TRBV4-1 and TRBJ2-5; perhaps D is TRBD1 or TRBD2 (6 bases each). CDR1 and CDR2 (germline): MGHRA, YSYEKL. V shed 1 base and J shed 4 bases, with 16 bases lying between them. The CDR3 loop spans 16 amino acids. For the CDR3, the DNA is TGCGCCAGCAGCCAAGGATGGGGGGCAAGGGGAGAGACCCAGTACTTC. Its translation: CASSQGWGARGETQYF.

In its sample, this clone was seen once. The chain recombines TRBV29-1 with TRBJ2-7; D is possibly TRBD1 or TRBD2 (5 bases each). CDR1 is SQVTM, CDR2 ANQGSEA, per germline. Trimming cost V 6 bases and J 3 bases, with 15 bases left between them. The CDR3 spans 13 residues. The CDR3 region is CSVVRDGNYEQYF. CDR3 DNA: TGCAGCGTCGTCCGGGACGGCAACTACGAGCAGTACTTC.

This clone turned up a few times. V gene TRBV10-3 combines with J gene TRBJ1-1; 8 nucleotides agree with TRBD1. The V gene end was trimmed by 3 bases and the J gene end by 3 bases; junction bases not matched to a gene: 3. Germline V gene data show CDR1 as ENHRY and CDR2 as SYGVKD. There are 14 residues in the CDR3. CDR3 region: CAISDRGRDTEAFF. The CDR3 nucleotides read TGTGCCATCAGTGACAGGGGGCGGGACACTGAAGCTTTCTTT.

The genes are TRBV5-1 and TRBJ2-7; no firm D call. Germline V lookup: CDR1 SGHRS, CDR2 YFSETQ. V was clipped by 0 bases and J by 6 bases, with 7 bases between them. The CDR3 consists of 12 residues. The CDR3 sequence is CASSLVDSEQYF. In nucleotides, the CDR3 is TGCGCCAGCAGCTTGGTTGATTCCGAGCAGTACTTC.

The chain has TRBV11-1 and TRBJ2-1, with TRBD2 matching 8 bases. The CDR3 sequence is 15 residues long. Germline CDR1 is SGHAT and CDR2 is FQDESV (reference sequence). The V segment lost 5 bases and the J segment 8 bases; nucleotides outside the gene matches: 11. CDR3 residues: CASSPSGSGPDEQFF. CDR3 in DNA: TGTGCCAGCAGCCCCAGCGGGAGCGGCCCCGATGAGCAGTTCTTC.

The chain is built from TRBV15 and TRBJ1-3, with D unclear. CDR3 length: 14 amino acids. With 6 bases removed from V and 0 bases from J, the gap between germline ends came to 9 bases. Germline V gives CDR1 LNHNV, CDR2 YYDKDF (reference sequence). The CDR3 bases are TGTGCCACCAGTCCGCGTGACTCTGGAAACACCATATATTTT. This sequence encodes CATSPRDSGNTIYF.

This rearrangement joins TRBV28 to TRBJ2-7; 10 bases match TRBD2. This CDR3 contains 15 residues. Unmatched junction bases numbered 6, after V lost 5 bases and J lost 2 bases. Germline CDR1 reads MDHEN; CDR2 reads SYDVKM. Here the CDR3 reads CASSDRTSGTYEQYF. The CDR3 nucleotides are TGTGCCAGCAGTGACAGGACTAGCGGCACCTACGAGCAGTACTTC.

The chain recombines TRBV19 with TRBJ1-2; TRBD1 matches 10 bases. The CDR3 contains 14 residues. The germline CDR1 and CDR2 sequences are LNHDA and SQIVND (reference sequence). Germline trimming cut 1 base from V and 8 bases from J; bases unmatched to any gene: 4. CDR3 loop: CASSIVRDRGGYTF. The CDR3 DNA reads TGTGCCAGTAGTATAGTTCGGGACAGGGGCGGCTACACCTTC. Filled out from reference TRBV19 and TRBJ1-2, the complete variable domain reads DGGITQSPKYLFRKEGQNVTLSCEQNLNHDAMYWYRQDPGQGLRLIYYSQIVNDFQKGDIAEGYSVSREKKESFPLTVTSAQKNPTAFYLCASSIVRDRGGYTFGSGTRLTVV.

The chain couples TRBV5-1 to TRBJ1-5, with 8 bases lining up with TRBD1. Per germline, CDR1 SGHRS and CDR2 YFSETQ. The CDR3 has 17 amino acids. V was clipped by 4 bases and J by 2 bases; unmatched bases: 11. CDR3: CASSRRDRPRGNQPQHF. In DNA, the CDR3 is TGCGCCAGCAGCCGCCGGGACAGGCCCCGGGGCAATCAGCCCCAGCATTTT.

V is TRBV28 and J is TRBJ2-3; 13 bases are shared with TRBD2. Per the germline V gene, CDR1 is MDHEN and CDR2 is SYDVKM. This CDR3 is 16 amino acids long. Trimming cost V 4 bases and J 2 bases; bases outside gene matches: 3. The CDR3 sequence is CASSSGLAGATDTQYF. The CDR3 region has the DNA TGTGCCAGCAGTTCCGGACTAGCGGGAGCCACAGATACGCAGTATTTT.

The genes are TRBV11-2 and TRBJ1-3, with TRBD1 matching 7 bases. The CDR3 loop spans 15 amino acids. The V gene's germline CDR1 is SGHAT and CDR2 FQNNGV. The J segment lost 4 bases and the V segment lost 3 bases, leaving 6 bases of the junction unmatched. CDR3 sequence reads: CASSFSTGVGNTIYF. The CDR3 DNA reads as TGTGCCAGCAGCTTTTCAACAGGGGTCGGAAACACCATATATTTT.

This chain uses TRBV6-1 with TRBJ2-1; D possibly corresponds to TRBD2 (6 bases). This CDR3 comprises 15 residues. V was clipped by 8 bases and J by 2 bases, with 16 bases between them. Per germline, CDR1 MNHNS and CDR2 SASEGT. The CDR3 sequence: CASGRRERTYNEQFF. The CDR3 DNA follows: TGTGCCAGCGGTAGGAGGGAGAGGACCTACAATGAGCAGTTCTTC.

J is TRBJ1-1 and V is TRBV14; D is uncertain. Germline values: CDR1 SGHDN, CDR2 FVKESK. This CDR3 has 13 residues. Trimming removed 1 base from V and 0 bases from J, with 3 bases in between. The DNA for the CDR3 is TGTGCCAGCAGCCAAGGGGTGAACACTGAAGCTTTCTTT. Protein: CASSQGVNTEAFF.

This chain joins TRBV2 and TRBJ2-7, with unresolved D. The CDR3 runs 14 residues. Germline lookup yields CDR1 SNHLY and CDR2 FYNNEI. V shed 4 bases and J shed 0 bases, with 10 bases lying between them. The CDR3 DNA reads as TGTGCCAGCAGTGGCGAGGCTATCTCCTACGAGCAGTACTTC. Translating it yields CASSGEAISYEQYF.

The chain carries TRBV5-6 and TRBJ2-1, with 8 bases fitting TRBD2. The CDR3 length is 16 residues. J was trimmed by 5 bases and V by 0 bases; bases with no gene match: 7. From germline, CDR1 is SGHDT and CDR2 YYEEEE. The CDR3 spells CASSLVGGRTNNEQFF. CDR3 bases: TGTGCCAGCAGCTTGGTCGGCGGGAGGACTAACAATGAGCAGTTCTTC.

This clone was found once. The same CDR3 arises from other DNA sequences in this sample as well. The rearrangement uses TRBV15 and TRBJ1-4; possible D gene TRBD1, 6 bases. The CDR3 loop spans 16 amino acids. With 0 bases removed from V and 2 bases from J, the gap between germline ends came to 10 bases. Looked up from germline, CDR1 is LNHNV and CDR2 is YYDKDF (reference sequence). In DNA form, the CDR3 reads TGTGCCACCAGCAGAGATTTGGGGGCGACTAATGAAAAACTGTTTTTT. It is translated as CATSRDLGATNEKLFF.

This clone was seen only once. The chain recombines TRBV27 with TRBJ1-4, with D hard to call. V was trimmed by 5 bases and J by 3 bases, leaving 10 bases between them. The CDR3 runs 14 residues. CDR1 MNHEY and CDR2 SMNVEV come from the germline V gene (reference sequence). The CDR3 DNA follows: TGTGCCAGCAGTCCTGCAGGTCCTAATGAAAAACTGTTTTTT. Protein product: CASSPAGPNEKLFF.

The chain has TRBV2 and TRBJ2-3; TRBD2 matches at 12 bases. The CDR3 extends over 14 amino acids. V shed 6 bases and J 5 bases; nucleotides not matched to a gene: 3. Per the germline V gene, CDR1 is SNHLY and CDR2 is FYNNEI. CDR3 coding DNA: TGTGCCAGCAGACGACTAGCGGGAGTAGATACGCAGTATTTT. Protein sequence: CASRRLAGVDTQYF. Filled out from reference TRBV2 and TRBJ2-3, the complete variable domain reads EPEVTQTPSHQVTQMGQEVILRCVPISNHLYFYWYRQILGQKVEFLVSFYNNEISEKSEIFDDQFSVERPDGSNFTLKIRSTKLEDSAMYFCASRRLAGVDTQYFGPGTRLTVL.

The chain employs TRBV6-6 and TRBJ2-2; D is uncertain. The V gene's germline CDR1 is MNHNY and CDR2 SVGAGI (reference sequence). The CDR3 loop spans 15 amino acids. V shed 4 bases and J shed 4 bases, with 13 bases lying between them. In nucleotides, the CDR3 is TGTGCCAGCAGTTCTGACCCTCGTGTCACCGGGGAGCTGTTTTTT. It translates to CASSSDPRVTGELFF.

This chain uses TRBV10-1 with TRBJ2-2, with D hard to call. The CDR3 runs to 15 residues. V was shortened by 3 bases and J by 0 bases, with 8 bases between the two germline ends. Per germline, CDR1 WNHNN and CDR2 SYGVQD (reference sequence). DNA of the CDR3: TGCGCCAGCAGTGAAGGCGGAACGAACACCGGGGAGCTGTTTTTT. Its translation is CASSEGGTNTGELFF.

This CDR3 reads CASSRDRGREQYF. CDR3 nucleotides: TGTGCCAGCAGCCGGGACAGGGGGAGAGAGCAGTACTTC. The gene calls are TRBV7-2 and TRBJ2-7; TRBD1 agrees at 11 bases. With V trimmed by 5 bases and J by 7 bases, 4 bases remained unmatched. The CDR3 covers 13 residues. Germline CDR1 is SGHTA and CDR2 is FQGNSA.

Here the CDR3 reads CASSVEATWAGELFF. The CDR3 DNA sequence: TGTGCCAGCAGCGTAGAAGCGACCTGGGCCGGGGAGCTGTTTTTT. The genes are TRBV9 and TRBJ2-2; the D is unclear. Germline V gene sequence: CDR1 SGDLS, CDR2 YYNGEE. This CDR3 is built from 15 residues. Trimming removed 0 bases from V and 6 bases from J, with 12 bases in between.

This chain uses TRBV7-9 with TRBJ2-6, with TRBD1 matching 7 bases. Trimming removed 3 bases from V and 0 bases from J; junction bases left unmatched: 8. The length of the CDR3 is 18 residues. Germline values: CDR1 SEHNR, CDR2 FQNEAQ (reference sequence). DNA of the CDR3: TGTGCCAGCAGCTTCGGACAGGCCTATTTCTCTGGGGCCAACGTCCTGACTTTC. Protein product: CASSFGQAYFSGANVLTF.

This chain connects TRBV29-1 to TRBJ2-3; TRBD2 matches at 9 bases. The CDR3 is 15 residues long. The trim removed 4 bases at V and 5 bases at J, leaving 10 bases unmatched. CDR1 SQVTM and CDR2 ANQGSEA come from the germline V gene. The chain's CDR3 is CSVGGGGRAEDTQYF. CDR3 DNA: TGCAGCGTTGGAGGTGGCGGGAGGGCCGAAGATACGCAGTATTTT.

The rearrangement uses TRBV6-5 and TRBJ1-1, with D possibly being TRBD1 (6 bases). Trimming left V 8 bases short and J 7 bases short, with 23 bases between. This CDR3 is built from 15 residues. Germline-derived CDR1 and CDR2 are MNHEY and SVGAGI. The CDR3 is CASSEHGGVGREAFF. CDR3 nucleotides: TGTGCCAGCTCCGAACACGGGGGCGTCGGACGTGAAGCTTTCTTT.

The chain is built from TRBV7-3 and TRBJ1-6; D remains unclear. Germline loops: CDR1 SGHTA, CDR2 FQGTGA. The CDR3 is 13 amino acids. Trimming removed 0 bases from V and 9 bases from J, with 6 bases in between. CDR3 loop: CASSLTRASPLHF. The CDR3 DNA is TGTGCCAGCAGCTTAACGCGCGCTTCACCCCTCCACTTT. Together with reference TRBV7-3 and TRBJ1-6, the CDR3 gives the full variable domain: GAGVSQTPSNKVTEKGKYVELRCDPISGHTALYWYRQSLGQGPEFLIYFQGTGAADDSGLPNDRFFAVRPEGSVSTLKIQRTERGDSAVYLCASSLTRASPLHFGNGTRLTVT.